The source of this TCR beta chain is a study of T cell responses to AZD1222 COVID-19 vaccine. Germline V lookup: CDR1 SGHTA, CDR2 FQGNSA. Losses at the gene ends were 5 bases for V and 0 bases for J; bases not matched to a gene: 6. CDR3 length: 15 amino acids. Sequencing was performed with immunoSEQ multiplex PCR; in TCRdb, only in-frame clones are kept and a portion is missing. The sample carries more than 150,000 clones, about 92% recorded once. As regards this clone: Its target is not known.

Study-level results: The donor cohort was predominantly white British with a female majority, and clonal diversity may have been underestimated.

The chain carries TRBV7-2 and TRBJ1-1; 7 bases are a match to TRBD1. The TCR originated in an adult in good health. The sequenced sample was peripheral blood, obtained on day 0 of AZD1222 vaccination. The CDR3 loop is CASSTYRGMNTEAFF. The CDR3 DNA reads as TGTGCCAGCAGCACTTACAGGGGAATGAACACTGAAGCTTTCTTT.